Each of the 30 T cell receptor beta chains below was sequenced from the same sample in a study of cytomegalovirus exposure and HLA in healthy donors. PCR amplification relied on 60 Vbeta primers (plus 13 Jbeta primers). Assay used: immunoSEQ multiplex PCR; TCRdb lists only in-frame clones, some missing. The sample has under 200,000 clones; roughly 80% are singletons. The specimen was PBMCs. Source of these receptors: a woman between 50 and 59 years old in good health and CMV-seronegative.

This clone was seen a single time. This chain joins TRBV28 and TRBJ2-7, with 9 bases aligning to TRBD1. Per germline, CDR1 MDHEN and CDR2 SYDVKM. V dropped 7 bases and J dropped 6; count of bases not matched to a gene: 10. The CDR3 has 14 amino acids. The CDR3 loop is CASTPGTGMSEQYF. CDR3 nucleotides: TGTGCCAGCACCCCCGGGACAGGGATGAGCGAGCAGTACTTC.

The gene calls are TRBV4-1 and TRBJ2-7, with D tentatively TRBD2 (5 bases). CDR3 length: 15 amino acids. The germline V gene has CDR1 MGHRA and CDR2 YSYEKL. Trimming cost V 3 bases and J 6 bases, with 18 bases left between them. The CDR3 is CASSQTIGRAGEQYF. The CDR3 bases are TGCGCCAGCAGCCAGACTATCGGAAGGGCGGGCGAGCAGTACTTC.

This clone was counted once. The chain combines TRBV9 with TRBJ1-1; D is undetermined. V lost 3 bases and J lost 8, with 14 bases in between. Germline lookup yields CDR1 SGDLS and CDR2 YYNGEE. This CDR3 contains 13 residues. In DNA form, the CDR3 reads TGTGCCAGCAGCGCATCCGGGTCACTGGAAGCTTTCTTT. It is translated as CASSASGSLEAFF.

The gene calls are TRBV20-1 and TRBJ2-7; D unresolved. CDR1 and CDR2 (germline): DFQATT, SNEGSKA (reference sequence). The V end lost 3 bases, the J end lost 3 bases, and 3 bases lay between the germline ends. CDR3 length equals 10 residues. CDR3 residues: CSASVYEQYF. The CDR3 region has the DNA TGCAGTGCTAGCGTCTACGAGCAGTACTTC.

There are a few counts of this clone. The V gene is TRBV10-2, the J gene TRBJ1-3; D is undetermined. V was pared by 6 bases and J by 2 bases, with 8 bases between. The germline CDR1 and CDR2 sequences are WSHSY and SAAADI. This CDR3 spans 13 amino acids. CDR3 nucleotides: TGCGCCAGCAGCGCGCAGGCTGGAAACACCATATATTTT. Translation gives CASSAQAGNTIYF.

This clone has a handful of counts. V usage is TRBV5-4 and J usage is TRBJ2-1, with D perhaps matching TRBD1 (6 bases). V was shortened by 0 bases and J by 2 bases, with 9 bases between the two germline ends. The CDR3 is 15 residues long. Looked up from germline, CDR1 is SGHNT and CDR2 is YYREEE (reference sequence). The CDR3 sequence is CASSLGGLTYNEQFF. CDR3 bases: TGTGCCAGCAGCTTGGGGGGGCTTACCTACAATGAGCAGTTCTTC.

The chain couples TRBV6-1 to TRBJ2-7; possible D gene TRBD2, 5 bases. This CDR3 contains 13 residues. Trimming took 11 bases from V and 0 from J, leaving 14 bases between them. CDR1 and CDR2 from the germline V gene are MNHNS and SASEGT. CDR3 DNA: TGTGCCTTGGACTCCATGTTCTCCTACGAGCAGTACTTC. The encoded protein is CALDSMFSYEQYF.

The chain couples TRBV28 to TRBJ2-3; a weak D match, TRBD2 (6 bases). The CDR3 totals 13 residues. Germline CDR1 is MDHEN and CDR2 is SYDVKM. The V and J ends lost 7 bases and 8 bases respectively, with 16 bases between them. CDR3: CASTPQLGGTQYF. In nucleotides, the CDR3 is TGTGCCAGCACCCCGCAGCTGGGGGGTACGCAGTATTTT.

The V gene is TRBV19, the J gene TRBJ2-5, with 9 bases matching TRBD2. V dropped 4 bases and J dropped 5; count of bases not matched to a gene: 8. The CDR3 sequence is 15 residues long. Germline-derived CDR1 and CDR2 are LNHDA and SQIVND (reference sequence). This CDR3 is CASSTAGGPRETQYF. CDR3 nucleotides: TGTGCCAGTAGTACGGCGGGGGGGCCTCGGGAGACCCAGTACTTC.

This CDR3 is CASRDKPGTGELFF. The CDR3 DNA follows: TGTGCCTCCCGTGATAAGCCGGGCACCGGGGAGCTGTTTTTT. This chain links TRBV10-3 with TRBJ2-2, with unresolved D. Trimming took off 11 bases at V and 4 bases at J, with 17 bases between the two ends. CDR1 ENHRY and CDR2 SYGVKD come from the germline V gene. The CDR3 sequence is 14 residues long.

For this clone: The sample carries other DNA sequences with the same CDR3. CDR3 residues: CASSLGTSGRPGTDTQYF. The CDR3 DNA is TGCGCCAGCAGCTTAGGGACTAGCGGGAGGCCAGGGACAGATACGCAGTATTTT. The chain employs TRBV5-1 and TRBJ2-3; 15 nucleotides align to TRBD2. Germline V CDR1 and CDR2: SGHRS, YFSETQ. This CDR3 is 18 amino acids long. V lost 2 bases, J lost 3 bases, and 7 bases stayed unmatched.

This clone was seen a handful of times. The V call is TRBV6-5, the J call TRBJ2-3; D perhaps matches TRBD1 (5 bases). Deletions cut 6 bases from V and 0 bases from J, with 13 bases between. The germline CDR1 and CDR2 sequences are MNHEY and SVGAGI. The CDR3 totals 15 residues. The CDR3 DNA reads TGTGCCAGCAGCCTCGACAGAGCTAGCACAGATACGCAGTATTTT. Amino acid sequence: CASSLDRASTDTQYF.

The chain links TRBV28 to TRBJ1-2; D is perhaps TRBD1 (6 bases). V lost 6 bases, J lost 1 base, and 12 bases lay in between. This CDR3 comprises 14 residues. Looked up from germline, CDR1 is MDHEN and CDR2 is SYDVKM. The CDR3 protein is CASREGGSNYGYTF. CDR3 nucleotide sequence: TGTGCCAGCAGGGAGGGGGGGAGTAACTATGGCTACACCTTC.

This chain links TRBV9 with TRBJ2-3; 10 positions agree with TRBD1. This CDR3 spans 16 amino acids. The germline gives CDR1 SGDLS, CDR2 YYNGEE. The trim removed 4 bases at V and 2 bases at J, leaving 7 bases unmatched. Here the CDR3 DNA reads TGTGCCAGCAGCCCTACCGGGACAGGGGTCACAGATACGCAGTATTTT. This translates into CASSPTGTGVTDTQYF.

The J gene is TRBJ1-5, the V gene TRBV5-6; TRBD1 agrees at 11 bases. CDR3 size: 15 residues. Unmatched junction bases numbered 1, after V lost 4 bases and J lost 1 base. The germline CDR1 and CDR2 sequences are SGHDT and YYEEEE. This chain's CDR3 is CASSRDRGSNQPQHF. The CDR3 bases are TGTGCCAGCAGCAGGGACAGGGGGAGCAATCAGCCCCAGCATTTT.

The chain employs TRBV4-1 and TRBJ1-2, with D possibly TRBD1 on 5 matching bases. The V gene lost 4 bases and the J gene lost 2 bases, with 23 bases spanning the gap. Germline CDR1 and CDR2: MGHRA and YSYEKL. The CDR3 sequence is 18 residues long. As DNA, the CDR3 is TGCGCCAGCAGCCCTCAAACAGGTTCTCGGATCGTAAACTATGGCTACACCTTC. Its translation: CASSPQTGSRIVNYGYTF.

The rearrangement joins TRBV5-4 to TRBJ1-5; D is perhaps TRBD1 (5 bases). V lost 10 bases and J 0 bases, leaving 17 bases between the germline ends. This CDR3 comprises 15 residues. Germline loops: CDR1 SGHNT, CDR2 YYREEE (reference sequence). CDR3: CASQEGIDSNQPQHF. The CDR3 nucleotides read TGTGCCTCTCAGGAGGGGATTGATAGCAATCAGCCCCAGCATTTT.

This rearrangement joins TRBV10-3 to TRBJ2-5, with no clear D. CDR3 length equals 13 residues. The V end was cut by 8 bases, the J end by 5 bases, with 15 bases between. Germline assignment: CDR1 ENHRY and CDR2 SYGVKD. CDR3 in DNA: TGTGCCATCGCGGTATCCGGCGAGGAGACCCAGTACTTC. Translated: CAIAVSGEETQYF.

V usage is TRBV28 and J usage is TRBJ2-2; a possible D gene is TRBD1 (5 bases). Germline-derived CDR1 and CDR2 are MDHEN and SYDVKM. The CDR3 has 13 amino acids. Trimming shortened V by 7 bases and J by 3 bases, and 9 bases separated the two germline ends. This chain's CDR3 is CASIRGDTGELFF. The DNA for the CDR3 is TGTGCCAGCATTAGGGGTGACACCGGGGAGCTGTTTTTT.

The chain carries TRBV6-5 and TRBJ1-4; D is possibly TRBD1 (5 bases). The CDR3 covers 15 residues. V lost 6 bases and J 0 bases, leaving 11 bases between the germline ends. Germline-derived CDR1 and CDR2 are MNHEY and SVGAGI. CDR3 DNA sequence: TGTGCCAGCAGGTGGGCCAGGGCAACTAATGAAAAACTGTTTTTT. As protein: CASRWARATNEKLFF.

The chain employs TRBV4-1 and TRBJ2-3; D may be TRBD2 (7 bases). The CDR3 has 15 residues. Germline-derived CDR1 and CDR2 are MGHRA and YSYEKL. Trimming removed 4 bases at V and 1 base at J, with 12 bases between. As DNA, the CDR3 is TGCGCCAGCAGCCTCAAGGGGGGGGGCACAGATACGCAGTATTTT. Its translation is CASSLKGGGTDTQYF.

This chain uses TRBV14 with TRBJ2-2; 7 bases are a match to TRBD1. CDR3 length: 16 residues. Per germline, CDR1 SGHDN and CDR2 FVKESK. J gave up 0 bases and V 5 bases, and 6 bases lay outside the gene matches. CDR3: CASSFRTGTNTGELFF. The DNA for the CDR3 is TGTGCCAGCAGCTTCCGGACAGGCACGAACACCGGGGAGCTGTTTTTT.

The CDR3 DNA reads TGTGCCAGCAGCTTGGCCAAGTCAGGGGGGTACGAGCAGTACTTC. This translates into CASSLAKSGGYEQYF. This rearrangement joins TRBV5-4 to TRBJ2-5; possibly TRBD1 for D (7 bases). The assigned J gene may be wrong: the sequence end matches TRBJ2-7 better. Per the germline V gene, CDR1 is SGHNT and CDR2 is YYREEE (reference sequence). There are 15 residues in the CDR3.

This clone has just a few counts. The V call is TRBV2, the J call TRBJ2-2, with 8 positions matching TRBD2. V lost 7 bases, J lost 4 bases, and 2 bases stayed unmatched. CDR1 SNHLY and CDR2 FYNNEI come from the germline V gene. CDR3 length: 13 residues. The CDR3 loop reads CASTSGSTGELFF. The CDR3 DNA is TGTGCCAGCACCAGCGGGAGCACCGGGGAGCTGTTTTTT.

The V call is TRBV28, the J call TRBJ2-1; the match to TRBD1 covers 8 bases. Germline V gene data show CDR1 as MDHEN and CDR2 as SYDVKM. V trimming: 4 bases; J trimming: 5 bases; junction bases outside the gene matches: 7. The CDR3 is 15 amino acids. Here the CDR3 reads CASSSTYRGNNEQFF. The CDR3 nucleotides are TGTGCCAGCAGTTCTACGTACAGGGGGAACAATGAGCAGTTCTTC.

The J gene is TRBJ2-4, the V gene TRBV7-9; TRBD1 matches 9 bases. J was trimmed by 0 bases and V by 5 bases; bases with no gene match: 8. The germline gives CDR1 SEHNR, CDR2 FQNEAQ (reference sequence). CDR3 size: 17 residues. CDR3 coding DNA: TGTGCCAGCAGCCCGCAAGGGGACAGGGAAGCCAAAAACATTCAGTACTTC. It translates to CASSPQGDREAKNIQYF.

This clone has a single count. The J gene is TRBJ2-7, the V gene TRBV9; the D gene is possibly TRBD2 (6 bases). Germline loops: CDR1 SGDLS, CDR2 YYNGEE. The V and J ends lost 0 bases and 0 bases respectively, with 10 bases between them. CDR3 size: 15 residues. Here the CDR3 DNA reads TGTGCCAGCAGCGTAGGGGGGACTCTCTCCTACGAGCAGTACTTC. It is translated as CASSVGGTLSYEQYF.

This clone was detected only once. V usage is TRBV12-5 and J usage is TRBJ1-1, with D possibly being TRBD1 (5 bases). The V and J ends lost 6 bases and 1 base respectively, with 15 bases between them. From germline, CDR1 is LGHNT and CDR2 FRNRAP. CDR3 length equals 15 residues. CDR3 region: CASGLDRPGNTEAFF. The CDR3, as DNA: TGTGCTAGTGGCTTAGACAGACCTGGGAACACTGAAGCTTTCTTT.

This clone was found a few times. V usage is TRBV7-8 and J usage is TRBJ2-2, with 7 positions matching TRBD1. CDR1 and CDR2 (germline): SGHVS, FQNEAQ. This CDR3 has 15 residues. V was clipped by 4 bases and J by 3 bases; unmatched bases: 5. The CDR3 nucleotides are TGTGCCAGCAGCTCACGGACAGGCCACACCGGGGAGCTGTTTTTT. It translates to CASSSRTGHTGELFF.

The chain couples TRBV19 to TRBJ1-5; TRBD1 agrees at 10 bases. The junction had 8 bases not matched to a gene; V was cut back by 6 bases and J by 6 bases. The CDR3 runs 15 residues. Germline CDR1 is LNHDA and CDR2 is SQIVND (reference sequence). CDR3: CASSWDRGRLQPQHF. The CDR3 coding sequence is TGTGCCAGTAGCTGGGACAGGGGTCGCCTTCAGCCCCAGCATTTT.